This T cell receptor (beta chain) was recovered during a study of CD8+CD57+ T cells in acquired aplastic anemia. Study-level information: Roughly 3 ug was the average amount of DNA from sorted CD4+ and CD8+ cells.

TCR beta VDJ and CDR3 profiles were obtained from a genomic DNA template. MiXCR, applied by TCRdb to the reads, yields one record per CDR3 protein. The data contain over 150,000 distinct CDR3 sequences, about 64% of them singletons. As to this clonotype: What it recognizes is unknown.

Whole-study results and caveats: Simpson's diversity of CD8+ cells was not significantly different in patients compared with controls. Shared by patients and controls, approximately 28 CD8+ CDR3s were abundant in patients.

Patients sequenced had flow cytometry evidence of CD8+CD57+ cell expansion. Acquired aplastic anemia of severe grade affected all patients. Germline V lookup: CDR1 ENHRY, CDR2 SYGVKD. V lost 6 bases to trimming and J lost 5 bases; unmatched junction nucleotides: 9. CDR3 length equals 15 residues. Specimen: sorted CD4+, CD8+, or CD8+CD57+ T cells (not recorded which) from PBMCs. The chain employs TRBV10-3 and TRBJ1-1, with TRBD1 matching 10 bases. This TCR was recovered from a human donor with aplastic anemia. DNA of the CDR3: TGTGCCATCAGAGATAGGGACAGGGGTAGGACTGAAGCTTTCTTT. Translated, it gives CAIRDRDRGRTEAFF.